This TCR beta chain was documented in a study of PD-1 blockade in classical Hodgkin lymphoma. Study-wide findings and caveats: Reports described newly diagnosed patients as having lower baseline TCR diversity than healthy donors.

A word on this clone: Its cognate antigen is unknown.

Measured with immunoSEQ multiplex PCR; TCRdb has only the in-frame clones, and not every one. The table has roughly 1,500 clones, 80% seen once. CDR3 size: 16 residues. The germline gives CDR1 SGHDN, CDR2 FVKESK. The trim removed 4 bases at V and 6 bases at J, leaving 7 bases unmatched. Exposure to brentuximab vedotin varied, and each patient had relapsed following autologous stem cell transplantation. From thawed PBMCs, magnetic negative selection was used to isolate the CD8+ T cells. The specimen comprised CD8+ T cells from blood, sampled at baseline. The receptor was isolated from a human donor with classical Hodgkin lymphoma. V gene TRBV14 combines with J gene TRBJ2-7, with 15 bases aligning to TRBD2. The CDR3: CASSPGLAGGISEQYF. For the CDR3, the DNA is TGTGCCAGCAGCCCGGGACTAGCGGGAGGAATCAGCGAGCAGTACTTC.